The 32 T cell receptor beta chains in this list originate from one sample, sequenced in a study of cytomegalovirus exposure and HLA in healthy donors. 13 Jbeta primers and 60 Vbeta primers were used for the PCR. Assay: immunoSEQ multiplex PCR; the TCRdb copy retains only in-frame clones and omits some. The sample lists nearly 200,000 clones; about 89% were seen once. Sequences were obtained from PBMCs. Receptor source: a man younger than 40 in good health and CMV-seronegative.

The gene calls are TRBV30 and TRBJ1-4; tentatively, D is TRBD1 (6 bases). This CDR3 has 11 amino acids. The germline V gene has CDR1 GTSNPN and CDR2 SVGIG (reference sequence). V lost 7 bases, J lost 12 bases, and 15 bases lay in between. The CDR3 loop reads CASKPGTQLFF. In DNA form, the CDR3 reads TGTGCCTCTAAGCCCGGGACACAACTGTTTTTT.

The rearrangement uses TRBV11-3 and TRBJ2-1; 13 positions match TRBD2. Germline CDR1 SGHNT, CDR2 YENEEA. Losses at the gene ends were 1 base for V and 3 bases for J; bases not matched to a gene: 9. This CDR3 is built from 19 residues. In DNA form, the CDR3 reads TGTGCCAGCAGCTTAGCCCCGACTAGCGGGAGGCCCCTCTACAATGAGCAGTTCTTC. This gives the protein CASSLAPTSGRPLYNEQFF.

The chain couples TRBV6-1 to TRBJ2-7; D possibly corresponds to TRBD2 (7 bases). Germline loops: CDR1 MNHNS, CDR2 SASEGT. V lost 1 base and J lost 4, with 14 bases in between. This CDR3 has 15 amino acids. CDR3 in DNA: TGTGCCAGCAGTGAAGGAGGGGGAGGGGGTTACGAGCAGTACTTC. It yields the protein CASSEGGGGGYEQYF.

As DNA, the CDR3 is TGTGCCAGCAGTGATGCGGGGCTTCACTACGAGCAGTACTTC. Its translation: CASSDAGLHYEQYF. The chain couples TRBV6-1 to TRBJ2-7; a weak D match, TRBD2 (6 bases). The germline V gene encodes CDR1 MNHNS and CDR2 SASEGT. Trimming removed 3 bases from V and 3 bases from J, with 12 bases in between. CDR3 size: 14 residues.

This chain links TRBV5-1 with TRBJ1-5; 7 bases match TRBD1. V dropped 0 bases and J dropped 6; count of bases not matched to a gene: 3. Germline V lookup: CDR1 SGHRS, CDR2 YFSETQ. The CDR3 totals 14 residues. This CDR3 reads CASSLGQGSQPQHF. The CDR3 nucleotides are TGCGCCAGCAGCTTGGGACAGGGAAGTCAGCCCCAGCATTTT.

This chain uses TRBV7-2 with TRBJ1-1; D is unresolved. The CDR3 sequence is 14 residues long. Between the trimmed V and J ends, which lost 5 bases and 6 bases, there was a span of 16 bases. The germline V gene has CDR1 SGHTA and CDR2 FQGNSA. The CDR3 sequence: CASSARIEGPEAFF. The DNA for the CDR3 is TGTGCCAGCAGCGCCAGAATCGAGGGCCCTGAAGCTTTCTTT.

This rearrangement joins TRBV5-1 to TRBJ2-1; 7 bases are a match to TRBD2. CDR3 size: 16 residues. Germline V lookup: CDR1 SGHRS, CDR2 YFSETQ. J gave up 4 bases and V 0 bases, and 7 bases lay outside the gene matches. The CDR3 protein is CASSLVSLAEYNEQFF. CDR3 sequence (DNA): TGCGCCAGCAGCTTGGTTTCCCTAGCGGAATACAATGAGCAGTTCTTC.

V is TRBV5-1 and J is TRBJ2-1; 8 nucleotides match TRBD2. The germline V gene encodes CDR1 SGHRS and CDR2 YFSETQ. Trimming took 0 bases from V and 9 from J; bases not matched to a gene: 8. This CDR3 spans 15 amino acids. CDR3 coding DNA: TGCGCCAGCAGCTTGGAACGGGGGGGCTTTGGTGAGCAGTTCTTC. Translating gives CASSLERGGFGEQFF.

V is TRBV7-9 and J is TRBJ1-4; D remains unclear. This CDR3 comprises 14 residues. The germline V gene encodes CDR1 SEHNR and CDR2 FQNEAQ (reference sequence). Trimming shortened V by 5 bases and J by 4 bases, and 11 bases separated the two germline ends. The CDR3 DNA follows: TGTGCCAGCAGCGCCCCTGGGCTTAATGAAAAACTGTTTTTT. It is translated as CASSAPGLNEKLFF.

Details on this clone: Other DNA sequences in this specimen translate into the identical CDR3. The chain combines TRBV11-3 with TRBJ2-2, with TRBD1 matching over 8 bases. The CDR3 has 15 residues. Germline values: CDR1 SGHNT, CDR2 YENEEA. V trimming: 1 base; J trimming: 3 bases; junction bases outside the gene matches: 1. As DNA, the CDR3 is TGTGCCAGCAGCTTAGGGGACAGGTACACCGGGGAGCTGTTTTTT. Its translation is CASSLGDRYTGELFF.

This clone was detected once. The chain has TRBV4-3 and TRBJ2-1; unclear D gene. CDR1 and CDR2 (germline): LGHNA, YSLEER. The CDR3 has 13 amino acids. V gave up 1 base and J gave up 8 bases, with 9 bases separating them. As DNA, the CDR3 is TGCGCCAGCAGCCAAGCCGAGTTGCATGAGCAGTTCTTC. This sequence encodes CASSQAELHEQFF.

V is TRBV21-1 and J is TRBJ2-7; TRBD1 reflects the table's D call only, with no check against the DNA. TRBV21-1 represents a pseudogene. The CDR3 is made up of 15 amino acids. The chain's CDR3 is CASSKYGWDNYEQYF. The CDR3 nucleotides read TGTGCCAGCAGCAAATACGGGTGGGACAACTACGAGCAGTACTTC.

The rearrangement links TRBV6-5 to TRBJ1-2, with D possibly matching TRBD1 (6 bases). Germline assignment: CDR1 MNHEY and CDR2 SVGAGI. The V and J ends lost 6 bases and 5 bases respectively, with 19 bases between them. The length of the CDR3 is 15 residues. The CDR3 here is CASRPPGWGRYGYTF. DNA of the CDR3: TGTGCCAGCAGACCCCCGGGGTGGGGGCGGTATGGCTACACCTTC.

This clone was recorded only once. The rearrangement uses TRBV10-2 and TRBJ2-5, with unresolved D. The germline gives CDR1 WSHSY, CDR2 SAAADI. The V gene lost 5 bases and the J gene lost 8 bases, with 12 bases spanning the gap. The CDR3 totals 12 residues. In DNA form, the CDR3 reads TGCGCCAGCAGTCCATACGAGGCAACCCAGTACTTC. It specifies CASSPYEATQYF.

The chain recombines TRBV7-2 with TRBJ1-5; 7 bases fit TRBD1. The V and J ends lost 5 bases and 7 bases, in that order; junction bases with no gene match: 8. Germline V gene lookup returns CDR1 SGHTA and CDR2 FQGNSA. This CDR3 has 14 residues. The CDR3 here is CASSRIQGGQPQHF. The CDR3 nucleotides are TGTGCCAGCAGCCGTATCCAGGGGGGCCAGCCCCAGCATTTT.

The rearrangement links TRBV6-1 to TRBJ2-3; possible D gene TRBD2, 6 bases. CDR1 and CDR2 (germline): MNHNS, SASEGT. V dropped 2 bases and J dropped 0 bases, with 15 bases sitting between them. CDR3 size: 17 residues. The DNA for the CDR3 is TGTGCCAGCAGTGAACGGGCTGGCGGGGCTAGCACAGATACGCAGTATTTT. It yields the protein CASSERAGGASTDTQYF.

This rearrangement joins TRBV12-5 to TRBJ2-3; no reliable D call. V was clipped by 7 bases and J by 2 bases, with 13 bases between them. The germline gives CDR1 LGHNT, CDR2 FRNRAP. This CDR3 spans 14 amino acids. CDR3 protein: CASAPGSSTDTQYF. CDR3 nucleotides: TGTGCTAGTGCCCCCGGTTCCTCCACAGATACGCAGTATTTT.

Details on this clone: This specimen includes other DNA sequences encoding the same CDR3. The chain combines TRBV7-9 with TRBJ1-5; 7 bases are a match to TRBD1. Germline values: CDR1 SEHNR, CDR2 FQNEAQ (reference sequence). CDR3 size: 14 residues. After removal of 2 bases from V and 2 bases from J, the junction contained 0 bases not matched to a gene. CDR3 loop: CASSLTGGNQPQHF. For the CDR3, the DNA is TGTGCCAGCAGCTTAACAGGGGGCAATCAGCCCCAGCATTTT.

The CDR3 here is CASSSLSGTGLTDTQYF. DNA for the CDR3: TGTGCCAGCAGCTCCCTATCGGGGACAGGCTTAACAGATACGCAGTATTTT. The rearrangement links TRBV7-2 to TRBJ2-3; 8 positions match TRBD1. Trimming cost V 4 bases and J 3 bases; bases outside gene matches: 12. Germline V gene sequence: CDR1 SGHTA, CDR2 FQGNSA. This CDR3 spans 17 amino acids.

This clone occurred once. CDR3 sequence (DNA): TGCAGCGTGGGGGACAGCTACGAGCAGTACTTC. It yields the protein CSVGDSYEQYF. V and J are TRBV29-1 and TRBJ2-7; 7 bases are shared with TRBD1. CDR3 length: 11 residues. V lost 6 bases, J lost 3 bases, and 2 bases stayed unmatched. Germline V gene sequence: CDR1 SQVTM, CDR2 ANQGSEA.

J is TRBJ2-1 and V is TRBV5-6; possibly TRBD1 for D (5 bases). The CDR3 is 15 residues long. From germline, CDR1 is SGHDT and CDR2 YYEEEE. With 1 base removed from V and 4 bases from J, the gap between germline ends came to 12 bases. The CDR3 coding sequence is TGTGCCAGCAGCTTGACCCCAGGGCCTTACAATGAGCAGTTCTTC. Its translation is CASSLTPGPYNEQFF. Together with reference TRBV5-6 and TRBJ2-1, the CDR3 gives the full variable domain: DAGVTQSPTHLIKTRGQQVTLRCSPKSGHDTVSWYQQALGQGPQFIFQYYEEEERQRGNFPDRFSGHQFPNYSSELNVNALLLGDSALYLCASSLTPGPYNEQFFGPGTRLTVL.

The J gene is TRBJ2-2, the V gene TRBV9, with a tentative D call TRBD1 (6 bases). The V and J ends lost 4 bases and 0 bases respectively, with 13 bases between them. The germline V gene has CDR1 SGDLS and CDR2 YYNGEE. The CDR3 spans 16 residues. CDR3 coding DNA: TGTGCCAGCAGCAAACAGGGATCAGCGAACACCGGGGAGCTGTTTTTT. Protein product: CASSKQGSANTGELFF.

The genes are TRBV4-1 and TRBJ2-7; TRBD2 is a possible D gene (5 bases). Germline values: CDR1 MGHRA, CDR2 YSYEKL. The length of the CDR3 is 15 residues. Trimming removed 1 base at V and 2 bases at J, with 12 bases between. CDR3 DNA: TGCGCCAGCAGCCAAGTCGGAGGATTGGCCTACGAGCAGTACTTC. Amino acid sequence: CASSQVGGLAYEQYF.

V usage is TRBV15 and J usage is TRBJ2-1; TRBD2 agrees at 9 bases. The V and J ends lost 0 bases and 4 bases, in that order; junction bases with no gene match: 4. This CDR3 has 16 amino acids. The germline V gene has CDR1 LNHNV and CDR2 YYDKDF (reference sequence). The chain's CDR3 is CATSRDPSGAYNEQFF. The DNA for the CDR3 is TGTGCCACCAGCAGAGATCCTAGCGGGGCATACAATGAGCAGTTCTTC.

This chain connects TRBV20-1 to TRBJ2-1; weak D call: TRBD2 (5 bases). CDR1 is DFQATT, CDR2 SNEGSKA, per germline (reference sequence). The CDR3 runs 11 residues. With 2 bases removed from V and 14 bases from J, the gap between germline ends came to 13 bases. DNA for the CDR3: TGCAGTGCTAGAAACGATCTAGCAGAGTTCTTC. It is translated as CSARNDLAEFF.

The chain links TRBV19 to TRBJ1-1; D uncertain. Looked up from germline, CDR1 is LNHDA and CDR2 is SQIVND (reference sequence). There are 13 residues in the CDR3. V lost 5 bases and J lost 0, with 7 bases in between. CDR3 in DNA: TGTGCCAGTAGTTCGGGGATGAACACTGAAGCTTTCTTT. This gives the protein CASSSGMNTEAFF.

The chain couples TRBV7-2 to TRBJ2-1; TRBD2 aligns across 11 bases. Trimming at V came to 5 bases and at J to 15 bases, leaving 12 bases not matched to a gene. Germline V CDR1 and CDR2: SGHTA, FQGNSA. The CDR3 spans 14 residues. The CDR3 DNA is TGTGCCAGCAGCCCCCGGACTAGCGGGTTGAGGCTGTTCTTC. Encoded protein: CASSPRTSGLRLFF. The complete variable domain, with remaining parts taken from reference TRBV7-2 and TRBJ2-1, reads GAGVSQSPSNKVTEKGKDVELRCDPISGHTALYWYRQSLGQGLEFLIYFQGNSAPDKSGLPSDRFSAERTGGSVSTLTIQRTQQEDSAVYLCASSPRTSGLRLFFGPGTRLTVL.

The rearrangement links TRBV9 to TRBJ2-2; 9 nucleotides align to TRBD1. CDR1 SGDLS and CDR2 YYNGEE come from the germline V gene. The CDR3 is 17 amino acids. V gave up 4 bases and J gave up 1 base; unmatched junction bases: 8. The CDR3 protein is CASSRPPGQGNTGELFF. Here the CDR3 DNA reads TGTGCCAGCAGCCGGCCCCCGGGACAGGGGAACACCGGGGAGCTGTTTTTT.

V and J are TRBV5-5 and TRBJ2-5, with 7 positions matching TRBD1. CDR3 length equals 15 residues. Germline CDR1 and CDR2: SGHKS and YYEKEE (reference sequence). After removal of 3 bases from V and 4 bases from J, the junction contained 9 bases not matched to a gene. Here the CDR3 DNA reads TGTGCCAGCAGCTGGTCCTTAGGGGGCTCAGAGACCCAGTACTTC. Translation gives CASSWSLGGSETQYF.

V usage is TRBV11-2 and J usage is TRBJ1-1, with 8 bases that match TRBD1. CDR3 length: 13 residues. Unmatched junction bases numbered 6, after V lost 1 base and J lost 11 bases. Germline loops: CDR1 SGHAT, CDR2 FQNNGV. The CDR3 spells CASSLVDRTGAFF. CDR3 coding DNA: TGTGCCAGCAGCTTAGTAGACAGGACAGGGGCTTTCTTT.

The CDR3, as DNA: TGTGCCAGCAGCCGTTTGGTCGGACAGGGGGCCGGGGAGCAGTACTTC. Its protein product is CASSRLVGQGAGEQYF. This rearrangement joins TRBV4-2 to TRBJ2-5; 11 positions agree with TRBD1. The germline gives CDR1 LGHNA, CDR2 YNFKEQ. The V segment lost 4 bases and the J segment 11 bases; nucleotides outside the gene matches: 15. CDR3 length: 16 residues.

The chain couples TRBV2 to TRBJ2-7, with 11 positions matching TRBD2. The germline V gene encodes CDR1 SNHLY and CDR2 FYNNEI. The CDR3 contains 15 residues. V lost 6 bases, J lost 1 base, and 5 bases stayed unmatched. The CDR3 nucleotides are TGTGCCAGCAGCCGTAGCGGGGGGGCTTCCTACGAGCAGTACTTC. Translation gives CASSRSGGASYEQYF.